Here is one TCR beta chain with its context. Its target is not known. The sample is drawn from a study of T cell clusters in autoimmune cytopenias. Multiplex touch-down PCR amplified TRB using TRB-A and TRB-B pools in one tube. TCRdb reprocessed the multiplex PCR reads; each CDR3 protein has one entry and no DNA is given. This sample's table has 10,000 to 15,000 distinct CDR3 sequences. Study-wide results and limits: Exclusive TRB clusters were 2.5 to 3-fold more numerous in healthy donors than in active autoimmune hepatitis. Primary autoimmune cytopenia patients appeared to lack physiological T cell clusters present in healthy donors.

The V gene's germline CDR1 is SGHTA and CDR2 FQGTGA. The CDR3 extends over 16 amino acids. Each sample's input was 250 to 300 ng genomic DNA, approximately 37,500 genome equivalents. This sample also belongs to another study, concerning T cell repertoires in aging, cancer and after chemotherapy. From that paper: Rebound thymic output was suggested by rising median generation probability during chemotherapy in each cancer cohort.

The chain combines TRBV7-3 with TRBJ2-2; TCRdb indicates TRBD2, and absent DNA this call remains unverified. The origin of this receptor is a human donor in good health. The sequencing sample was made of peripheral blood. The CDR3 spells CASSILAGALNGELFF.